A single sample gave rise to the 26 T cell receptor beta chains below, sequenced in a study of low-dose radiotherapy and immunotherapy resistance in tumors. Time point given: after trial treatment. The treatment is: LDRT plus nivolumab, ipilimumab, low-dose cyclophosphamide and aspirin (RACIN trial). Covering alpha and beta chains, TRAV- and TRBV-specific primers were used for the first-strand cDNA. For amplifying TCRs, the PCR ran for about 22 cycles with Phusion, which was used together with a constant-region primer and the adapter on the V primers. A single record per CDR3 protein comes from TCRdb applying MiXCR to the reads. The repertoire holds approximately 30,000 distinct CDR3 sequences, with approximately 49% as singletons. Sequencing was performed on PBMCs, taken after low-dose radiotherapy plus immunotherapy. The receptors originated from a male donor with gallbladder cancer.

This clonotype turned up a few times. The chain carries TRBV9 and TRBJ2-7; the match to TRBD1 covers 9 bases. CDR3 length equals 15 residues. CDR1 SGDLS and CDR2 YYNGEE come from the germline V gene. J gave up 7 bases and V 1 base, and 9 bases lay outside the gene matches. The CDR3 DNA is TGTGCCAGCAGCGTACAGGACAGGGGATTGTCAGAGCAGTACTTC. Translated: CASSVQDRGLSEQYF.

This clonotype qualifies as large. This rearrangement joins TRBV11-2 to TRBJ2-7, with TRBD1 as a possible D gene (6 bases). The germline V and J ends were trimmed by 4 bases and 3 bases, with 16 bases remaining between them. The CDR3 runs to 15 residues. Germline CDR1 SGHAT, CDR2 FQNNGV. Here the CDR3 reads CASSSPTGSNYEQYF. Here the CDR3 DNA reads TGTGCCAGCAGCTCCCCGACAGGCTCCAACTACGAGCAGTACTTC.

The genes are TRBV4-2 and TRBJ2-7; no firm D call. CDR1 is LGHNA and CDR2 is YNFKEQ in the germline V gene. The CDR3 has 14 residues. Trimming pared 1 base from V and 4 bases from J, leaving 11 bases between. The CDR3 DNA is TGTGCCAGCAGCCAAGGTCTTCGAGAGTACGAGCAGTACTTC. Protein sequence: CASSQGLREYEQYF.

This clonotype came up a few times. The rearrangement links TRBV5-1 to TRBJ2-4; unclear D gene. Trimming removed 0 bases from V and 1 base from J, with 20 bases in between. The CDR3 is 19 amino acids. Germline CDR1 reads SGHRS; CDR2 reads YFSETQ. CDR3 amino acids: CASSLDLAISIGAKNIQYF. The CDR3 nucleotides read TGCGCCAGCAGCTTGGATCTTGCGATCTCGATTGGGGCCAAAAACATTCAGTACTTC.

For this clonotype: Because the CDR3's place on the DNA is in doubt, the DNA is left out and the CDR3 is given as listed by TCRdb. The J gene is TRBJ2-2, the V gene TRBV6-4; no check of the table's D call, TRBD2, against the DNA was made. The CDR3 sequence runs 16 residues, both termini included. Germline V CDR1 and CDR2: MRHNA, SNTAGT. Here the CDR3 reads CASSELAGNTGELFFF.

This clonotype ranks as medium-sized. This chain links TRBV9 with TRBJ2-3; a weak D match, TRBD2 (5 bases). This CDR3 is 14 amino acids long. Germline CDR1 reads SGDLS; CDR2 reads YYNGEE. V was cut by 0 bases and J by 6 bases, with 11 bases left in between. CDR3 sequence reads: CASSVDGMRDTQYF. The CDR3, as DNA: TGTGCCAGCAGCGTAGACGGGATGCGGGATACGCAGTATTTT. The full variable domain, with the rest looked up from reference TRBV9 and TRBJ2-3, is DSGVTQTPKHLITATGQRVTLRCSPRSGDLSVYWYQQSLDQGLQFLIQYYNGEERAKGNILERFSAQQFPDLHSELNLSSLELGDSALYFCASSVDGMRDTQYFGPGTRLTVL.

Relative to its sample, this clonotype is medium-sized. Mismatch with germline at one junction end may stem from a read error. The rearrangement uses TRBV5-1 and TRBJ2-3, with TRBD2 matching 15 bases. CDR3 length: 17 amino acids. Germline V lookup: CDR1 SGHRS, CDR2 YFSETQ. The CDR3 sequence: CASSDGTSGGPTDTQYF. CDR3 sequence (DNA): TGTGCCAGCAGCGACGGGACTAGCGGGGGGCCCACAGATACGCAGTATTTT.

The chain combines TRBV25-1 with TRBJ2-5; D remains unclear. The V gene's germline CDR1 is MGHDK and CDR2 SYGVNS. V shed 5 bases and J shed 9 bases, with 22 bases lying between them. This CDR3 is 15 amino acids long. The CDR3: CASSPKVGSPVAQYF. Written as DNA, the CDR3 is TGTGCCAGCAGTCCTAAAGTGGGGTCCCCAGTCGCCCAGTACTTC.

The table lists this clonotype with a count of one. This chain joins TRBV13 and TRBJ2-1, with D perhaps TRBD1 or TRBD2 (5 bases each). V was cut by 8 bases and J by 2 bases, with 19 bases left in between. The CDR3 is 16 residues long. Germline-derived CDR1 and CDR2 are PRHDT and FYEKMQ (reference sequence). CDR3 bases: TGTGCCAGCGGCCTAGATCGGGACGACCCCTACAATGAGCAGTTCTTC. Its protein product is CASGLDRDDPYNEQFF.

In its sample, this clonotype was seen many times. The rearrangement joins TRBV20-1 to TRBJ1-5, with TRBD1 identical over 7 bases. Germline loops: CDR1 DFQATT, CDR2 SNEGSKA (reference sequence). This CDR3 region has 15 residues. In DNA, the CDR3 is TGCAGGGAGGGGGACAGCTGGGAGAGCAATCAGCCCCAGCATTTT. Translation gives CREGDSWESNQPQHF.

This clonotype counts as medium-sized. This chain joins TRBV29-1 and TRBJ2-1; D could derive from TRBD1 or TRBD2 (5 bases each). The CDR3 runs to 15 residues. Trimming stripped 6 bases from V and 3 bases from J, with 18 bases between. Germline CDR1 and CDR2: SQVTM and ANQGSEA. CDR3 nucleotide sequence: TGCAGCGTGGACCCCTGGGGACCCGGCTACAATGAGCAGTTCTTC. It encodes CSVDPWGPGYNEQFF.

The CDR3 nucleotides are TGTGCCAGCTCACCAGAAATGGGCAATCAGCCCCAGCATTTT. Protein: CASSPEMGNQPQHF. The chain employs TRBV18 and TRBJ1-5; D uncertain. Trimming left V 2 bases short and J 2 bases short, with 7 bases between. This CDR3 has 14 amino acids. Germline CDR1 KGHSH, CDR2 LQKENI.

Note on this clonotype: With only one base between it and a far larger clone, this is likely a read error. The genes are TRBV6-5 and TRBJ2-5; D is possibly TRBD1 (6 bases). The CDR3 is 13 amino acids. CDR1 MNHEY and CDR2 SVGAGI come from the germline V gene. V lost 6 bases, J lost 10 bases, and 18 bases lay in between. This CDR3 reads CASSPTGPYDQYF. The CDR3, as DNA: TGTGCCAGCAGCCCGACAGGCCCTTACGACCAGTACTTC.

This clonotype occurred a few times. A far larger clone is a single base away, which makes a read error likely. The chain has TRBV5-1 and TRBJ2-1; 12 nucleotides agree with TRBD1. Germline values: CDR1 SGHRS, CDR2 YFSETQ. The CDR3 consists of 16 residues. The V segment lost 2 bases and the J segment 10 bases; nucleotides outside the gene matches: 10. CDR3 residues: CASSFVPGTGGYEQFF. The CDR3 DNA sequence: TGCGCCAGCAGCTTTGTGCCCGGGACAGGGGGCTACGAGCAGTTCTTC. The whole variable domain, remainder taken from reference TRBV5-1 and TRBJ2-1, is KAGVTQTPRYLIKTRGQQVTLSCSPISGHRSVSWYQQTPGQGLQFLFEYFSETQRNKGNFPGRFSGRQFSNSRSEMNVSTLELGDSALYLCASSFVPGTGGYEQFFGPGTRLTVL.

This clonotype occurred many times. This sequence joins TRBV27 and TRBJ2-5, with D perhaps TRBD2 (5 bases). The CDR3 runs 10 residues. The germline gives CDR1 MNHEY, CDR2 SMNVEV (reference sequence). Trimming left V 7 bases short and J 10 bases short, with 10 bases between. CDR3: CASTSEGQYF. For the CDR3, the DNA is TGTGCCAGCACCTCTGAGGGCCAGTACTTC.

This rearrangement joins TRBV29-1 to TRBJ1-1, with 8 positions matching TRBD1. V shed 3 bases, J shed 0 bases, and the junction held 3 bases outside the gene matches. The CDR3 is 14 amino acids. In germline, CDR1 is SQVTM, CDR2 ANQGSEA. The CDR3, as DNA: TGCAGCGTTGATCGACAGGGGTTGAACACTGAAGCTTTCTTT. Residues: CSVDRQGLNTEAFF.

DNA for the CDR3: TGTGCCAGCTCTGAGACAGGGGGCTATATAGTGGGCACTGAAGCTTTCTTT. This translates into CASSETGGYIVGTEAFF. The V call is TRBV6-6, the J call TRBJ1-1; 10 bases match TRBD1. The length of the CDR3 is 17 residues. Germline V gives CDR1 MNHNY, CDR2 SVGAGI (reference sequence). V shed 8 bases, J shed 4 bases, and the junction held 16 bases outside the gene matches.

The chain links TRBV15 to TRBJ1-1; unclear D gene. The CDR3 is made up of 16 amino acids. CDR1 is LNHNV and CDR2 is YYDKDF in the germline V gene (reference sequence). V dropped 0 bases and J dropped 1 base, with 12 bases sitting between them. The CDR3 is CATSRDPQDWNTEAFF. The CDR3 DNA sequence: TGTGCCACCAGCAGAGACCCCCAGGACTGGAACACTGAAGCTTTCTTT.

This clonotype has more than one count but fewer than ten. V usage is TRBV29-1 and J usage is TRBJ2-3; 8 nucleotides match TRBD1. V dropped 5 bases and J dropped 2; count of bases not matched to a gene: 9. CDR3 length: 15 residues. CDR1 SQVTM and CDR2 ANQGSEA come from the germline V gene. The CDR3 bases are TGCAGCGTTCTCTCCAGGGGGCTAATCACAGATACGCAGTATTTT. This codes for CSVLSRGLITDTQYF.

This chain connects TRBV18 to TRBJ2-7; D might be TRBD2 (6 bases). The ends were cut back, 7 bases at V and 0 bases at J, with 13 bases in the middle. The CDR3 runs 14 residues. Looked up from germline, CDR1 is KGHSH and CDR2 is LQKENI. The CDR3 DNA reads TGTGCCAGCTTAGCCGCGGGGAGCTCCTACGAGCAGTACTTC. Translation gives CASLAAGSSYEQYF. Looking up the rest from reference TRBV18 and TRBJ2-7 gives the full variable domain: NAGVMQNPRHLVRRRGQEARLRCSPMKGHSHVYWYRQLPEEGLKFMVYLQKENIIDESGMPKERFSAEFPKEGPSILRIQQVVRGDSAAYFCASLAAGSSYEQYFGPGTRLTVT.

V gene TRBV20-1 combines with J gene TRBJ2-7; TRBD1 agrees at 7 bases. Trimming cost V 5 bases and J 5 bases; bases outside gene matches: 6. The CDR3 runs 12 residues. The germline gives CDR1 DFQATT, CDR2 SNEGSKA (reference sequence). The DNA of the CDR3 is TGCAGTGCTGGAGGACAGGACAACGAGCAGTACTTC. Translated: CSAGGQDNEQYF.

The chain employs TRBV15 and TRBJ2-1, with 12 nucleotides matching TRBD2. CDR3 length: 15 residues. Looked up from germline, CDR1 is LNHNV and CDR2 is YYDKDF (reference sequence). Trimming at V came to 1 base and at J to 8 bases, leaving 3 bases not matched to a gene. The CDR3 bases are TGTGCCACCAGCAGAGCTAGCGGGAGGGCTTATGAGCAGTTCTTC. This codes for CATSRASGRAYEQFF.

V usage is TRBV5-4 and J usage is TRBJ1-2; 9 bases are shared with TRBD1. The CDR3 covers 14 residues. Germline V lookup: CDR1 SGHNT, CDR2 YYREEE (reference sequence). Trimming at V came to 4 bases and at J to 8 bases, leaving 9 bases not matched to a gene. The CDR3 protein is CASSSPGQGSGYTF. Here the CDR3 DNA reads TGTGCCAGCAGCAGCCCGGGACAGGGATCCGGCTACACCTTC.

About this clonotype itself: A far more abundant clone sits one base away, making this likely a read error. The chain links TRBV29-1 to TRBJ2-7; 7 positions agree with TRBD1. V lost 1 base, J lost 7 bases, and 10 bases stayed unmatched. Germline CDR1 reads SQVTM; CDR2 reads ANQGSEA. The CDR3 sequence is 14 residues long. CDR3: CSVEGDRDYNEQYF. In nucleotides, the CDR3 is TGCAGCGTTGAAGGGGACAGAGATTACAATGAGCAGTACTTC.

V gene TRBV29-1 combines with J gene TRBJ2-3, with 7 bases lining up with TRBD1. With 3 bases clipped from V and 2 bases from J, the junction kept 8 bases outside the gene matches. The V gene's germline CDR1 is SQVTM and CDR2 ANQGSEA. The length of the CDR3 is 15 residues. DNA of the CDR3: TGCAGCGTTGACCCAGGGGGACCCGACACAGATACGCAGTATTTT. Its translation is CSVDPGGPDTDTQYF.

This clonotype was picked up a small number of times. V is TRBV28 and J is TRBJ1-5, with D tentatively TRBD1 (5 bases). Germline V gene data show CDR1 as MDHEN and CDR2 as SYDVKM. The CDR3 is 13 residues long. Deletions cut 11 bases from V and 0 bases from J, with 11 bases between. For the CDR3, the DNA is TGTGCCGGGGCCCCCGATAGCAATCAGCCCCAGCATTTT. Protein: CAGAPDSNQPQHF.